The 17 T cell receptor beta chains below come from one sample, sequenced in a study of OX40 agonist ivuxolimab in advanced cancers. Some clones are missing from TCRdb's copy, which holds only in-frame ones; the method was immunoSEQ multiplex PCR. The table lists over 60,000 clones, roughly four fifths of them singletons. Specimen: CD4+ or CD8+ T cells sorted from blood, collected in a trial of the OX40 agonist ivuxolimab. All receptors derive from an adult with an advanced solid tumor such as melanoma, head and neck, liver or kidney cancer.

The V call is TRBV5-4, the J call TRBJ2-5; TRBD2 matches at 11 bases. In germline, CDR1 is SGHNT, CDR2 YYREEE (reference sequence). Germline trimming cut 4 bases from V and 4 bases from J; bases unmatched to any gene: 3. The CDR3 has 14 amino acids. CDR3 in amino acids: CASSPGLAGETQYF. The DNA for the CDR3 is TGTGCCAGCAGCCCCGGACTAGCGGGAGAGACCCAGTACTTC.

The chain is built from TRBV6-4 and TRBJ2-1; TRBD2 matches at 11 bases. V shed 0 bases and J 9 bases; nucleotides not matched to a gene: 7. The germline gives CDR1 MRHNA, CDR2 SNTAGT. The CDR3 has 16 residues. CDR3 protein: CASSDSALAGVSEQFF. DNA of the CDR3: TGTGCCAGCAGTGACTCCGCACTAGCGGGAGTTTCTGAGCAGTTCTTC.

This clone turned up a few times. CDR3 in DNA: TGTGCCAGCAGTCAACAGGGGGAAGCTTTCTTT. Translating gives CASSQQGEAFF. The V call is TRBV28, the J call TRBJ1-1; 7 bases are a match to TRBD1. CDR3 size: 11 residues. Germline V gives CDR1 MDHEN, CDR2 SYDVKM. V dropped 5 bases and J dropped 8; count of bases not matched to a gene: 2.

J is TRBJ2-6 and V is TRBV16; 11 positions agree with TRBD1. V trimming: 4 bases; J trimming: 3 bases; junction bases outside the gene matches: 8. Germline CDR1 and CDR2: KGHSY and FQNENV. This CDR3 comprises 18 residues. As DNA, the CDR3 is TGTGCCAGCAGCCGGGGACAGGGGGTATCAAGTGGGGCCAACGTCCTGACTTTC. Its protein product is CASSRGQGVSSGANVLTF. Looking up the rest from reference TRBV16 and TRBJ2-6 gives the full variable domain: GEEVAQTPKHLVRGEGQKAKLYCAPIKGHSYVFWYQQVLKNEFKFLISFQNENVFDETGMPKERFSAKCLPNSPCSLEIQATKLEDSAVYFCASSRGQGVSSGANVLTFGAGSRLTVL.

This clone is termed medium-sized. CDR3 residues: CATSVQQETQYF. DNA of the CDR3: TGTGCCACCAGCGTTCAGCAAGAGACCCAGTACTTC. The chain employs TRBV15 and TRBJ2-5; D is ambiguous. CDR3 size: 12 residues. The V and J ends lost 5 bases and 2 bases respectively, with 6 bases between them. The germline CDR1 and CDR2 sequences are LNHNV and YYDKDF (reference sequence).

The J gene is TRBJ2-7, the V gene TRBV7-3; perhaps D is TRBD1 or TRBD2 (5 bases each). Germline V lookup: CDR1 SGHTA, CDR2 FQGTGA. The CDR3 is 15 residues long. Trimming shortened V by 5 bases and J by 2 bases, and 16 bases separated the two germline ends. CDR3 region: CASSLPGPGPYEQYF. Here the CDR3 DNA reads TGTGCCAGCAGCCTCCCGGGCCCGGGGCCCTACGAGCAGTACTTC.

As DNA, the CDR3 is TGTGCCAGTAGTTCCAGGGACAGGGTTGGCGCTGAAGCTTTCTTT. Residues: CASSSRDRVGAEAFF. The genes are TRBV19 and TRBJ1-1, with 9 positions matching TRBD1. The CDR3 runs to 15 residues. CDR1 LNHDA and CDR2 SQIVND come from the germline V gene (reference sequence). The trim removed 5 bases at V and 6 bases at J, leaving 10 bases unmatched.

This sequence joins TRBV2 and TRBJ1-5; a weak D match, TRBD1 (6 bases). The CDR3 is made up of 15 amino acids. V was clipped by 4 bases and J by 1 base, with 11 bases between them. CDR1 and CDR2 (germline): SNHLY, FYNNEI. DNA of the CDR3: TGTGCCAGCAGTGTAGAGGGGGGCAGCAATCAGCCCCAGCATTTT. Residues: CASSVEGGSNQPQHF. Looking up the rest from reference TRBV2 and TRBJ1-5 gives the full variable domain: EPEVTQTPSHQVTQMGQEVILRCVPISNHLYFYWYRQILGQKVEFLVSFYNNEISEKSEIFDDQFSVERPDGSNFTLKIRSTKLEDSAMYFCASSVEGGSNQPQHFGDGTRLSIL.

The V call is TRBV7-2, the J call TRBJ2-3, with TRBD2 matching 14 bases. This CDR3 has 15 residues. With V trimmed by 6 bases and J by 5 bases, 4 bases remained unmatched. From germline, CDR1 is SGHTA and CDR2 FQGNSA. The DNA of the CDR3 is TGTGCCAGCAGGTCCGGACTAGCGGGGGGAGATACGCAGTATTTT. Translating it yields CASRSGLAGGDTQYF.

The rearrangement uses TRBV6-5 and TRBJ1-1; D is perhaps TRBD1 (5 bases). The CDR3 has 12 residues. Germline V lookup: CDR1 MNHEY, CDR2 SVGAGI. CDR3 coding DNA: TGTGCGAGTAGCGGACAAGACACTGAAGCTTTCTTT. Translated: CASSGQDTEAFF.

The chain combines TRBV7-2 with TRBJ1-2; D gene ambiguous. The CDR3 sequence is 15 residues long. Trimming pared 8 bases from V and 1 base from J, leaving 17 bases between. The germline gives CDR1 SGHTA, CDR2 FQGNSA. CDR3 loop: CASVTLWGVNYGYTF. The CDR3 DNA reads as TGTGCCAGCGTCACCTTATGGGGTGTTAACTATGGCTACACCTTC.

This clone showed up just a few times. The chain combines TRBV10-2 with TRBJ2-2, with D unclear. This CDR3 spans 14 amino acids. Germline CDR1 reads WSHSY; CDR2 reads SAAADI. V shed 0 bases and J shed 3 bases, with 5 bases lying between them. This CDR3 reads CASSESGYTGELFF. The CDR3 coding sequence is TGCGCCAGCAGTGAGTCGGGGTACACCGGGGAGCTGTTTTTT.

This clone was recorded at least ten times. The chain joins TRBV6-5 to TRBJ1-5; TRBD1 matches at 9 bases. CDR1 MNHEY and CDR2 SVGAGI come from the germline V gene. V shed 6 bases, J shed 4 bases, and the junction held 7 bases outside the gene matches. The CDR3 covers 15 residues. In nucleotides, the CDR3 is TGTGCCAGCAGCCCCGGGACAGGGATGAATCAGCCCCAGCATTTT. This translates into CASSPGTGMNQPQHF.

The chain uses TRBV6-1 and TRBJ1-2, with a possible D match to TRBD1 (6 bases). Germline-derived CDR1 and CDR2 are MNHNS and SASEGT. The CDR3 totals 15 residues. V was clipped by 6 bases and J by 2 bases, with 16 bases between them. CDR3 sequence: CASSSTGTINYGYTF. The CDR3 DNA reads TGTGCCAGCAGCTCGACCGGGACAATAAACTATGGCTACACCTTC.

This chain connects TRBV27 to TRBJ2-7, with D possibly TRBD1 on 6 matching bases. Per germline, CDR1 MNHEY and CDR2 SMNVEV (reference sequence). V lost 5 bases and J lost 7, with 15 bases in between. This CDR3 comprises 13 residues. The DNA for the CDR3 is TGTGCCAGCAGTCCGACAGGACCCGGGGAGCAGTACTTC. Amino acids: CASSPTGPGEQYF.

V and J are TRBV5-1 and TRBJ2-1; 10 bases line up with TRBD1. The CDR3 runs to 16 residues. Unmatched junction bases numbered 3, after V lost 0 bases and J lost 3 bases. CDR1 is SGHRS, CDR2 YFSETQ, per germline. CDR3 sequence reads: CASSLARTGGYNEQFF. The CDR3 DNA is TGCGCCAGCAGCTTGGCTCGGACAGGGGGCTACAATGAGCAGTTCTTC.

J is TRBJ2-2 and V is TRBV21-1; TRBD2 was called by the table and not checked on the DNA. TRBV21-1 is assigned pseudogene status. The CDR3 loop spans 15 amino acids. The CDR3 DNA sequence: TGTGCCAGCAGCAAAGAAGGCGGGGTCACCGGGGAGCTGTTTTTT. It specifies CASSKEGGVTGELFF.